The rows below give T cell receptor beta chains drawn from one sample of a study of Ad26.COV2.S vaccination and SARS-CoV-2 variants. Data came from immunoSEQ multiplex PCR; TCRdb stores just in-frame clones and leaves some out. Of about 350,000 clones listed, about 86% are singletons. The sample here was peripheral blood, taken in a trial of Ad26.COV2.S vaccine versus placebo. The receptors were sampled from a person aged 18-60 years who received the Ad26.COV2.S COVID-19 vaccine or a placebo. The CDR3 runs from the conserved cysteine through the conserved F or W. A D gene is named only where the DNA matches it firmly. The listing skips clone size in some rows; elsewhere it reads once, few, many or a size class.

j_call clone_size v_call d_call cdr3_aa cdr3_nt
TRBJ1-2 few TRBV29-1 - CSVPSEDNYGYTF TGCAGCGTTCCTTCCGAGGATAACTATGGCTACACCTTC
TRBJ2-5 - TRBV11-2 - CASSLKRDLYQETQYF TGTGCCAGCAGCTTAAAAAGGGACCTGTACCAAGAGACCCAGTACTTC
TRBJ1-4 - TRBV28 - CASSFGWEKLFF TGTGCCAGCAGTTTTGGCTGGGAAAAACTGTTTTTT
TRBJ2-7 - TRBV10-3 - CAISLGTLARYEQYF TGTGCCATCAGCCTCGGGACACTAGCCCGATACGAGCAGTACTTC
TRBJ1-2 - TRBV28 - CASSLLPGTYGYTF TGTGCCAGCAGTTTACTCCCAGGGACCTATGGCTACACCTTC
TRBJ1-2 - TRBV20-1 - CSAQVYGYTF TGCAGTGCTCAAGTTTATGGCTACACCTTC
TRBJ2-1 once TRBV5-4 - CASSLGRASYNEQFF TGTGCCAGCAGCTTGGGCAGGGCGTCCTACAATGAGCAGTTCTTC
TRBJ1-3 - TRBV4-3 - CASSQDIGSRGNTIYF TGCGCCAGCAGCCAAGATATAGGGTCTCGCGGAAACACCATATATTTT
TRBJ1-5 - TRBV7-8 - CASSPRWGSNQPQHF TGTGCCAGCAGCCCCCGGTGGGGAAGCAATCAGCCCCAGCATTTT
TRBJ2-7 - TRBV4-2 - CASSQDVGSGYEQYF TGTGCCAGCAGCCAAGATGTGGGCTCTGGATACGAGCAGTACTTC
TRBJ1-2 - TRBV7-9 TRBD1 CASSLEGTGDYGYTF TGTGCCAGCAGCTTAGAAGGGACAGGGGATTATGGCTACACCTTC
TRBJ1-1 once TRBV6-2/TRBV6-3 TRBD1 CASSYYRQGPIGAFF TGTGCCAGCAGTTACTATCGACAGGGCCCCATTGGAGCTTTCTTT
TRBJ2-1 once TRBV7-3 TRBD2 CASSLSAGVNGEQFF TGTGCCAGCAGCTTATCCGCGGGAGTCAACGGTGAGCAGTTCTTC
TRBJ2-3 once TRBV14 TRBD2 CASSQSGMATDTQYF TGTGCCAGCAGCCAAAGCGGGATGGCCACAGATACGCAGTATTTT
TRBJ1-5 - TRBV21-1 - CASSKVTHPGNQPQHF TGTGCCAGCAGCAAAGTGACTCATCCAGGGAATCAGCCCCAGCATTTT
TRBJ2-5 - TRBV4-1 TRBD2 CASSLAGLARQETQYF TGCGCCAGCAGCCTTGCGGGACTAGCACGACAAGAGACCCAGTACTTC
TRBJ1-1 once TRBV7-9 - CASSTLFSDTEAFF TGTGCCAGCAGCACCCTTTTCAGCGACACTGAAGCTTTCTTT
TRBJ1-5 - TRBV19 TRBD1 CASRNTGTGSQPQHF TGTGCCAGTAGGAATACCGGGACAGGGTCCCAGCCCCAGCATTTT
TRBJ1-2 - TRBV18 - CATRDTYGYTF TGTGCCACGCGGGACACCTATGGCTACACCTTC
TRBJ2-7 - TRBV5-5 - CASSLSADEQYF TGTGCCAGCAGCTTGTCCGCGGACGAGCAGTACTTC
TRBJ2-1 - TRBV9 - CASSVWGSVDNEQFF TGTGCCAGCAGCGTCTGGGGCTCAGTCGACAATGAGCAGTTCTTC
TRBJ1-1 once TRBV5-6 - CASGPVGGGTEAFF TGTGCCAGCGGACCGGTGGGGGGCGGGACTGAAGCTTTCTTT
TRBJ2-6 - TRBV5-1 - CASSEGTSGANVLTF TGCGCCAGCAGCGAGGGGACCTCTGGGGCCAACGTCCTGACTTTC
TRBJ1-5 - TRBV19 - CASSLTDGGYSNQPQHF TGTGCCAGTAGTCTAACTGACGGAGGTTATAGCAATCAGCCCCAGCATTTT
TRBJ2-2 - TRBV4-3 TRBD1 CASSHLTGGNTGELFF TGCGCCAGCAGCCACTTGACAGGGGGGAACACCGGGGAGCTGTTTTTT
TRBJ2-7 once TRBV7-2 - CASSPGFGSSYEQYF TGTGCCAGCAGCCCGGGGTTTGGAAGCTCCTACGAGCAGTACTTC
TRBJ2-4 - TRBV14 TRBD2 CASTLGGDKNIQYF TGTGCCAGCACCCTGGGGGGGGACAAAAACATTCAGTACTTC
TRBJ1-1 - TRBV7-2 - CASSLVLRVEAFF TGTGCCAGCAGCTTAGTACTCAGGGTTGAAGCTTTCTTT
TRBJ1-4 - TRBV19 - CASMEQGVLEKLFF TGTGCCAGTATGGAACAGGGAGTATTAGAAAAACTGTTTTTT
TRBJ2-3 - TRBV4-1 TRBD2 CASSQGGLARADTQYF TGCGCCAGCAGCCAAGGTGGACTAGCCCGCGCAGATACGCAGTATTTT
TRBJ1-5 - TRBV12-3/TRBV12-4 - CASSLTGFQPQHF TGTGCCAGCAGTTTAACCGGGTTTCAGCCCCAGCATTTT
TRBJ2-3 - TRBV6-2/TRBV6-3 TRBD2 CASSWGKAAGDHTQYF TGTGCCAGCAGTTGGGGCAAAGCGGCGGGAGATCATACGCAGTATTTT
TRBJ2-4 - TRBV7-2 TRBD1 CASSPWDRGRENIQYF TGTGCCAGCAGCCCCTGGGACAGGGGGCGGGAAAACATTCAGTACTTC
TRBJ2-1 once TRBV28 TRBD2 CASSLPREGLFF TGTGCCAGCAGTTTACCTCGGGAGGGTTTGTTCTTC
TRBJ1-2 once TRBV30 - CATNYRENFYGYTF TGTGCCACTAATTACAGGGAGAACTTTTATGGCTACACCTTC
TRBJ2-2 - TRBV11-3 - CASSLEWGAGELFF TGTGCCAGCAGCTTAGAGTGGGGAGCCGGGGAGCTGTTTTTT
TRBJ1-2 few TRBV19 - CASSRGPQNYGYTF TGTGCCAGTAGTCGAGGTCCACAGAACTATGGCTACACCTTC
TRBJ1-4 - TRBV28 TRBD1 CASSLEGAANEKLFF TGTGCCAGCAGTTTAGAGGGGGCGGCTAATGAAAAACTGTTTTTT
TRBJ2-5 - TRBV7-2 - CASSLGGRRKETQYF TGTGCCAGCAGCTTAGGGGGGCGGCGAAAAGAGACCCAGTACTTC
TRBJ1-2 - TRBV4-1 TRBD1 CASSPGQGVNYGYTF TGCGCCAGCAGCCCCGGACAGGGAGTTAACTATGGCTACACCTTC
TRBJ2-3 - TRBV6-1 - CASSEGAGAFISTDTQYF TGTGCCAGCAGTGAAGGGGCGGGGGCCTTTATTAGCACAGATACGCAGTATTTT
TRBJ2-4 - TRBV6-6 TRBD1 CASSYKTGVAKNIQYF TGTGCCAGCAGTTACAAGACAGGGGTAGCCAAAAACATTCAGTACTTC